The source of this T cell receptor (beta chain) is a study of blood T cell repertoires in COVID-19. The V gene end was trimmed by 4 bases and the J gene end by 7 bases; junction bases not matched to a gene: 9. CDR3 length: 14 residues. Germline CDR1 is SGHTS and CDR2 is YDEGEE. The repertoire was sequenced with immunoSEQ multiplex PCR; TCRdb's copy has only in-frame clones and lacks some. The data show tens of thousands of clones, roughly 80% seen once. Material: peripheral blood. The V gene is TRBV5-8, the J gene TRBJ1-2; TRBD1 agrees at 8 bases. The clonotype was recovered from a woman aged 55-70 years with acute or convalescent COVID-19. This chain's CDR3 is CASSRPGGARGYTF. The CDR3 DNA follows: TGTGCCAGCAGCCGTCCAGGGGGCGCTCGTGGCTACACCTTC.